Each of the 30 T cell receptor beta chains below was sequenced from the same sample in a study of T cells in Graves' hyperthyroidism and ophthalmopathy. TCR beta CDR3 regions were amplified from RNA. TCR CDR3 regions were first amplified by RT-PCR with HTBI primers. TCRdb independently ran MiXCR on the multiplex PCR reads; one entry per CDR3 protein. The sample lists about 600,000 distinct CDR3 sequences; 15% to 20% were seen once. Sequenced material: blood. Every receptor here comes from a woman between 40 and 50 years old with Graves' ophthalmopathy.

The J gene is TRBJ2-3, the V gene TRBV7-2; 7 nucleotides line up with TRBD2. V lost 8 bases to trimming and J lost 4 bases; unmatched junction nucleotides: 9. Germline assignment: CDR1 SGHTA and CDR2 FQGNSA. The CDR3 loop spans 14 amino acids. The CDR3 sequence: CASDWGGGSDTQYF. Here the CDR3 DNA reads TGTGCCAGCGACTGGGGGGGGGGGTCAGATACGCAGTATTTT.

The rearrangement links TRBV5-8 to TRBJ1-1; 7 nucleotides agree with TRBD1. This CDR3 comprises 16 residues. With 4 bases clipped from V and 1 base from J, the junction kept 10 bases outside the gene matches. CDR1 is SGHTS and CDR2 is YDEGEE in the germline V gene. The CDR3 DNA reads TGTGCCAGCAGCACCCGCCCGGGACAGCCGAACACTGAAGCTTTCTTT. It is translated as CASSTRPGQPNTEAFF.

The rearrangement links TRBV3-1 to TRBJ2-7; TRBD1 or TRBD2 may be the D gene (5 bases each). The V end lost 5 bases, the J end lost 7 bases, and 18 bases lay between the germline ends. Germline V CDR1 and CDR2: LGHDT, YNNKEL (reference sequence). This CDR3 comprises 14 residues. CDR3 amino acids: CASSFRDRRSEQYF. The DNA of the CDR3 is TGTGCCAGCAGCTTCAGGGACCGCCGGAGTGAGCAGTACTTC.

The V and J genes are TRBV20-1 and TRBJ1-5, with TRBD1 identical over 8 bases. The V segment lost 3 bases and the J segment 0 bases; nucleotides outside the gene matches: 1. Germline-derived CDR1 and CDR2 are DFQATT and SNEGSKA (reference sequence). This CDR3 spans 14 amino acids. This CDR3 is CSASGTGSNQPQHF. CDR3 DNA sequence: TGCAGTGCTAGTGGGACAGGTAGCAATCAGCCCCAGCATTTT.

This clonotype was detected a few times. The CDR3 coding sequence is TGCAGCGTCGACCCCGGGACAGGGGTGAAAGAGCAGTACTTC. This codes for CSVDPGTGVKEQYF. The chain couples TRBV29-1 to TRBJ2-7; 10 nucleotides align to TRBD1. The CDR3 runs 14 residues. Germline V CDR1 and CDR2: SQVTM, ANQGSEA. After removal of 6 bases from V and 7 bases from J, the junction contained 12 bases not matched to a gene.

This clonotype was picked up many times. The chain links TRBV27 to TRBJ2-7; D not certain. Trimming removed 0 bases from V and 1 base from J, with 7 bases in between. The CDR3 has 14 amino acids. The germline gives CDR1 MNHEY, CDR2 SMNVEV (reference sequence). The DNA for the CDR3 is TGTGCCAGCAGTTTATCGGGTCAGTCCTACGAGCAGTACTTC. It encodes CASSLSGQSYEQYF.

This clonotype was detected many times. CDR3 sequence reads: CASSGGVNQPQHF. CDR3 nucleotide sequence: TGTGCCAGCTCGGGCGGAGTCAATCAGCCCCAGCATTTT. V is TRBV18 and J is TRBJ1-5; no clear D gene. The V end was cut by 6 bases, the J end by 3 bases, with 9 bases between. Germline V gives CDR1 KGHSH, CDR2 LQKENI. The length of the CDR3 is 13 residues.

J is TRBJ1-6 and V is TRBV30; TRBD1 agrees at 9 bases. The CDR3 has 14 residues. With V trimmed by 0 bases and J by 8 bases, 2 bases remained unmatched. CDR1 and CDR2 from the germline V gene are GTSNPN and SVGIG (reference sequence). Here the CDR3 DNA reads TGTGCCTGGAGTGTGGGACAGGGTGATTCACCCCTCCACTTT. The encoded protein is CAWSVGQGDSPLHF.

This clonotype was found many times. This chain uses TRBV2 with TRBJ1-5, with D unclear. CDR1 and CDR2 from the germline V gene are SNHLY and FYNNEI. V lost 1 base and J 4 bases, leaving 8 bases between the germline ends. The CDR3 contains 14 residues. CDR3 sequence (DNA): TGTGCCAGCAGTGAAGTTTCCAGTAATCAGCCCCAGCATTTT. Its protein product is CASSEVSSNQPQHF.

The rearrangement links TRBV13 to TRBJ1-1, with D perhaps TRBD1 (5 bases). Germline V lookup: CDR1 PRHDT, CDR2 FYEKMQ (reference sequence). This CDR3 comprises 18 residues. V lost 5 bases and J 1 base, leaving 23 bases between the germline ends. CDR3 loop: CASSPQGVGEEANTEAFF. The CDR3 bases are TGTGCCAGCAGCCCCCAAGGTGTGGGGGAAGAAGCGAACACTGAAGCTTTCTTT.

This clonotype was found a few times. The rearrangement joins TRBV6-2 or TRBV6-3 to TRBJ2-3; D call uncertain. Per germline, CDR1 MNHEY and CDR2 SVGEGT. V shed 3 bases and J shed 2 bases, with 9 bases lying between them. The CDR3 spans 14 residues. The DNA for the CDR3 is TGTGCCAGCAGTTATTTAGGCTCCACAGATACGCAGTATTTT. The encoded protein is CASSYLGSTDTQYF.

V is TRBV20-1 and J is TRBJ2-7, with 9 bases lining up with TRBD2. Germline CDR1 DFQATT, CDR2 SNEGSKA (reference sequence). This CDR3 comprises 16 residues. V shed 3 bases, J shed 0 bases, and the junction held 9 bases outside the gene matches. The CDR3 here is CSARGGSGRSSYEQYF. The CDR3, as DNA: TGCAGTGCTAGGGGCGGAAGCGGGAGGAGCTCCTACGAGCAGTACTTC.

Ten or more counts support this clonotype. The genes are TRBV12-3 or TRBV12-4 and TRBJ1-1; D is perhaps TRBD1 (5 bases). Deletions cut 2 bases from V and 5 bases from J, with 12 bases between. There are 14 residues in the CDR3. CDR3 bases: TGTGCCAGCAGTTTAACGGGACCGCGGACTGAAGCTTTCTTT. Translating it yields CASSLTGPRTEAFF.

The rearrangement links TRBV18 to TRBJ2-7; possibly TRBD1 for D (8 bases). CDR1 and CDR2 (germline): KGHSH, LQKENI. The CDR3 contains 15 residues. V shed 3 bases and J shed 4 bases, with 16 bases lying between them. CDR3 residues: CASSPGQGGGYEQYF. The CDR3 DNA reads as TGTGCCAGCTCACCTGGACAGGGAGGGGGGTACGAGCAGTACTTC.

The chain links TRBV12-3 or TRBV12-4 to TRBJ2-7, with 8 bases fitting TRBD2. The CDR3 runs 14 residues. J gave up 3 bases and V 7 bases, and 8 bases lay outside the gene matches. Here the CDR3 reads CASNIAGPGYEQYF. CDR3 coding DNA: TGTGCCAGCAATATAGCGGGACCCGGCTACGAGCAGTACTTC.

This clonotype occurred a few times. The chain carries TRBV12-3 or TRBV12-4 and TRBJ1-4, with D unresolved. CDR3 size: 15 residues. V gave up 5 bases and J gave up 11 bases, with 21 bases separating them. The CDR3 sequence is CASSPPDGLMRKLFF. The CDR3 DNA reads as TGTGCCAGCAGTCCTCCGGACGGATTAATGAGGAAACTGTTTTTT.

This clonotype was counted between two and nine times. The J gene is TRBJ1-2, the V gene TRBV6-5, with D perhaps matching TRBD1 (5 bases). The CDR3 is made up of 16 amino acids. Deletions cut 7 bases from V and 0 bases from J, with 18 bases between. Germline V lookup: CDR1 MNHEY, CDR2 SVGAGI. CDR3 region: CASIGGVDSSNYGYTF. As DNA, the CDR3 is TGTGCCAGCATTGGGGGTGTAGACAGCTCTAACTATGGCTACACCTTC.

This clonotype showed up many times. The chain carries TRBV20-1 and TRBJ1-1; D ambiguous. Germline-derived CDR1 and CDR2 are DFQATT and SNEGSKA (reference sequence). The CDR3 is 16 residues long. V gave up 0 bases and J gave up 6 bases, with 20 bases separating them. The CDR3 region is CSARDPWNTAPPEAFF. The CDR3, as DNA: TGCAGTGCTAGAGATCCGTGGAATACAGCCCCCCCTGAAGCTTTCTTT.

The V gene is TRBV9, the J gene TRBJ2-1, with 13 bases matching TRBD2. V dropped 2 bases and J dropped 8; count of bases not matched to a gene: 1. This CDR3 spans 14 amino acids. Per the germline V gene, CDR1 is SGDLS and CDR2 is YYNGEE. The CDR3 DNA reads TGTGCCAGCAGCGTCGGGACTAGCGGGGATGAGCAGTTCTTC. It is translated as CASSVGTSGDEQFF.

This clonotype was seen a handful of times. The chain recombines TRBV9 with TRBJ1-6; D not resolved. CDR3 length equals 16 residues. V was shortened by 0 bases and J by 3 bases, with 10 bases between the two germline ends. The V gene's germline CDR1 is SGDLS and CDR2 YYNGEE. The CDR3 DNA is TGTGCCAGCAGCGTAGAGGGCGATGGCTATAATTCACCCCTCCACTTT. Its translation is CASSVEGDGYNSPLHF.

This sequence joins TRBV20-1 and TRBJ1-6, with 9 bases identical to TRBD1. Germline V gene lookup returns CDR1 DFQATT and CDR2 SNEGSKA (reference sequence). This CDR3 is built from 15 residues. The trim removed 1 base at V and 6 bases at J, leaving 4 bases unmatched. CDR3 sequence: CSARGQGVSNSPLHF. CDR3 in DNA: TGCAGTGCTAGAGGACAGGGGGTTTCTAATTCACCCCTCCACTTT.

This clonotype was detected many times. The CDR3 sequence is CSARVDPTKETQYF. As DNA, the CDR3 is TGCAGTGCTAGAGTGGATCCGACGAAAGAGACCCAGTACTTC. This chain connects TRBV20-1 to TRBJ2-5; no reliable D call. CDR3 length: 14 residues. Germline V gene sequence: CDR1 DFQATT, CDR2 SNEGSKA (reference sequence). Trimming cost V 1 base and J 3 bases, with 12 bases left between them.

This clonotype appeared once. The V and J genes are TRBV4-2 and TRBJ2-1; tentative D call: TRBD2 (6 bases). Deletions cut 3 bases from V and 0 bases from J, with 18 bases between. This CDR3 spans 18 amino acids. Germline assignment: CDR1 LGHNA and CDR2 YNFKEQ. The CDR3 reads CASSQALVGGNSYNEQFF. The DNA of the CDR3 is TGTGCCAGCAGCCAGGCCCTAGTTGGCGGGAACTCCTACAATGAGCAGTTCTTC.

This clonotype was counted ten times or more. The chain has TRBV28 and TRBJ2-1, with a possible D match to TRBD2 (6 bases). The length of the CDR3 is 15 residues. Germline CDR1 MDHEN, CDR2 SYDVKM. V was pared by 6 bases and J by 2 bases, with 14 bases between. CDR3 in amino acids: CASSPLERAYNEQFF. For the CDR3, the DNA is TGTGCCAGCAGCCCACTGGAGCGGGCCTACAATGAGCAGTTCTTC.

This clonotype came up many times. The chain couples TRBV20-1 to TRBJ2-7, with unresolved D. Germline V gene lookup returns CDR1 DFQATT and CDR2 SNEGSKA (reference sequence). V was pared by 3 bases and J by 3 bases, with 15 bases between. The CDR3 runs 14 residues. This CDR3 is CSASPGTAFYEQYF. CDR3 DNA: TGCAGTGCTAGCCCCGGTACAGCTTTCTACGAGCAGTACTTC.

This clonotype was seen many times. This chain joins TRBV20-1 and TRBJ2-1; TRBD2 is a possible D gene (5 bases). Germline loops: CDR1 DFQATT, CDR2 SNEGSKA (reference sequence). With 6 bases removed from V and 0 bases from J, the gap between germline ends came to 12 bases. This CDR3 contains 14 residues. The CDR3 here is CSAKRLSSYNEQFF. CDR3 DNA sequence: TGCAGTGCAAAGCGGTTGAGCTCCTACAATGAGCAGTTCTTC.

This clonotype has a count of ten or more. The V and J genes are TRBV3-1 and TRBJ1-2; D is uncertain. The CDR3 covers 14 residues. Germline V gives CDR1 LGHDT, CDR2 YNNKEL (reference sequence). Trimming removed 5 bases from V and 8 bases from J, with 18 bases in between. This CDR3 reads CASSALGSIRGYTF. The CDR3 DNA sequence: TGTGCCAGCAGCGCCCTGGGATCCATCCGGGGCTACACCTTC.

The table lists this clonotype with a few counts. The V gene is TRBV2, the J gene TRBJ2-1; TRBD1 matches 7 bases. Germline loops: CDR1 SNHLY, CDR2 FYNNEI. Trimming cost V 2 bases and J 5 bases; bases outside gene matches: 6. The CDR3 contains 15 residues. Written as DNA, the CDR3 is TGTGCCAGCAGTGAATTTCCCGGGACAGACAATGAGCAGTTCTTC. Translating gives CASSEFPGTDNEQFF.

At least ten counts were recorded for this clonotype. The chain has TRBV6-1 and TRBJ1-2, with 8 bases lining up with TRBD1. The CDR3 sequence is 15 residues long. V gave up 5 bases and J gave up 1 base; unmatched junction bases: 6. Germline-derived CDR1 and CDR2 are MNHNS and SASEGT. The CDR3 protein is CASSPTGGYNYGYTF. CDR3 nucleotides: TGTGCCAGCAGTCCAACAGGGGGTTATAACTATGGCTACACCTTC.

There are many counts of this clonotype. The genes are TRBV5-1 and TRBJ2-1; 8 bases agree with TRBD1. V shed 3 bases, J shed 10 bases, and the junction held 6 bases outside the gene matches. This CDR3 spans 13 amino acids. Germline-derived CDR1 and CDR2 are SGHRS and YFSETQ. This CDR3 reads CASSSQGAREQFF. DNA for the CDR3: TGCGCCAGCAGCTCGCAGGGGGCTAGGGAGCAGTTCTTC.